The sample holds one count of the clone carrying this T cell receptor (beta chain). Its antigen is currently unknown. These data originate in a study of shared clonotypes between healthy human individuals. Whole-study results and caveats: Among a handful of donors, 4.5% to 5.5% of naive CD4 clonotypes were found in common.

Produced via immunoSEQ multiplex PCR; TCRdb's table is partial and in-frame only. The profile shows around 1,000,000 clones, roughly 77% of them singletons. This CDR3 spans 16 amino acids. Germline V lookup: CDR1 SGHVS, CDR2 FQNEAQ. V lost 0 bases and J lost 0, with 11 bases in between. Sequencing was performed on memory CD4+ T cells from PBMCs. The subset here: CD45RA-negative fraction. This sequence joins TRBV7-8 and TRBJ1-2; possible D gene TRBD1, 5 bases. The TCR originated in a man aged 18 to 30 in good health. Some clones in this sample may be carry-over from other donors' samples. CDR3 residues: CASSLARTSANYGYTF. The DNA of the CDR3 is TGTGCCAGCAGCTTAGCGAGGACAAGTGCTAACTATGGCTACACCTTC.